These T cell receptor beta chains were read from a single sample in a study of OX40 agonist ivuxolimab in advanced cancers. TCRdb's table, derived via immunoSEQ multiplex PCR, lists solely in-frame clones and lacks some. The table lists 70,000 to 95,000 clones, roughly nine tenths of them singletons, with roughly 13% in the top ten. Sequencing used CD4+ or CD8+ T cells sorted from blood, obtained in a trial of the OX40 agonist ivuxolimab. The receptors come from an adult with an advanced solid tumor such as melanoma, head and neck, liver or kidney cancer. Both conserved end residues are part of each CDR3. D genes are given only for firm matches. For some rows the clone size is stated as once, few or many, or as a class when expanded; others skip it.

>.|TRBD1|TRBV5-1|TRBJ2-3
CASSSGTGGTDTQYF
TGCGCCAGCAGCTCCGGGACAGGGGGGACAGATACGCAGTATTTT
>.|.|TRBV5-1|TRBJ1-2
CASSQVTYSEGYTF
TGCGCCAGCAGCCAGGTCACCTATTCGGAAGGCTACACCTTC
>.|.|TRBV5-1|TRBJ1-6
CASSTTGDSPLHF
TGCGCCAGCAGCACGACGGGTGATTCACCCCTCCACTTT
>.|.|TRBV10-1|TRBJ2-3
CASSDFRGDTQYF
TGCGCCAGCAGTGATTTTCGGGGAGATACGCAGTATTTT
>.|.|TRBV4-2|TRBJ2-1
CASSQEKAYNEQFF
TGTGCCAGCAGCCAAGAAAAGGCGTACAATGAGCAGTTCTTC
>.|TRBD1|TRBV7-2|TRBJ2-1
CASSRDRASYNEQFF
TGTGCCAGCAGCCGTGACAGGGCCTCCTACAATGAGCAGTTCTTC
>.|.|TRBV19|TRBJ1-1
CASSGADRSTEAFF
TGTGCCAGTAGTGGAGCAGACAGATCAACTGAAGCTTTCTTT
>few|TRBD1|TRBV5-6|TRBJ1-5
CASSLTAGTGNQPQHF
TGTGCCAGCAGCTTAACTGCCGGGACAGGGAATCAGCCCCAGCATTTT
>few|.|TRBV28|TRBJ1-1
CASSLTRDINTEAFF
TGTGCCAGCAGTTTAACTCGGGACATTAACACTGAAGCTTTCTTT
>.|.|TRBV10-3|TRBJ2-7
CAISESTVEQYF
TGTGCCATCAGTGAGTCCACGGTCGAGCAGTACTTC
>once|TRBD2|TRBV7-3|TRBJ2-3
CASSLNLAGRVTDTQYF
TGTGCCAGCAGCTTAAATCTAGCGGGACGGGTCACAGATACGCAGTATTTT
>.|.|TRBV7-5|TRBJ2-7
CASSMTSGSKYEQYF
TGTGCCAGCAGCATGACTAGCGGGAGTAAGTACGAGCAGTACTTC
>.|.|TRBV20-1|TRBJ2-7
CSAFDYEQYF
TGCAGTGCTTTTGATTACGAGCAGTACTTC
>.|TRBD2|TRBV19|TRBJ2-5
CASKGLAGGETQYF
TGTGCCAGTAAGGGACTAGCGGGCGGCGAGACCCAGTACTTC
>once|.|TRBV5-1|TRBJ1-2
CASSLGIENYGYTF
TGCGCCAGCAGCTTGGGCATAGAGAACTATGGCTACACCTTC
>.|TRBD2|TRBV6-4|TRBJ2-3
CASRASGASTDTQYF
TGTGCCAGCAGGGCTAGCGGAGCTAGCACAGATACGCAGTATTTT
>few|TRBD2|TRBV27|TRBJ2-2
CASSLSYLADTGELFF
TGTGCCAGCAGTTTATCGTATCTAGCGGACACCGGGGAGCTGTTTTTT
>.|TRBD2|TRBV7-3|TRBJ2-3
CASSLAGDRTDTQYF
TGTGCCAGCAGCTTAGCGGGAGATCGCACAGATACGCAGTATTTT
>.|.|TRBV28|TRBJ1-4
CASSSYPGATNEKLFF
TGTGCCAGCAGTTCATATCCGGGGGCAACTAATGAAAAACTGTTTTTT
>.|.|TRBV5-1|TRBJ1-4
CASSPPGLSEKLFF
TGCGCCAGCAGCCCTCCAGGGCTGAGTGAAAAACTGTTTTTT
>few|.|TRBV19|TRBJ2-7
CASSMDGYEQYF
TGTGCCAGTAGTATGGACGGATACGAGCAGTACTTC
>.|.|TRBV19|TRBJ2-5
CATGEGGETQYF
TGTGCCACTGGTGAGGGTGGTGAGACCCAGTACTTC
>.|.|TRBV10-1|TRBJ2-3
CASSESGSGDTQYF
TGCGCCAGCAGTGAGTCGGGGTCGGGGGATACGCAGTATTTT
>.|.|TRBV27|TRBJ1-2
CASSLFASGGYTF
TGTGCCAGCAGCCTCTTTGCCTCGGGTGGCTACACCTTC
>.|.|TRBV5-3|TRBJ2-7
CARQGLGYEQYF
TGTGCCAGACAGGGACTCGGATACGAGCAGTACTTC
>.|TRBD2|TRBV7-9|TRBJ2-2
CASSPWTSGRNTGELFF
TGTGCCAGCAGCCCTTGGACTAGCGGAAGGAACACCGGGGAGCTGTTTTTT
>.|.|TRBV9|TRBJ2-2
CASADSANTGELFF
TGTGCCAGCGCGGACAGCGCGAACACCGGGGAGCTGTTTTTT
>.|TRBD2|TRBV2|TRBJ2-7
CASSPGLAGGAYEQYF
TGTGCCAGCAGCCCGGGACTAGCGGGAGGGGCCTACGAGCAGTACTTC
>.|.|TRBV6-6|TRBJ2-7
CASSYPFRVRYEQYF
TGTGCCAGCAGTTACCCTTTTCGCGTCCGCTACGAGCAGTACTTC
>few|.|TRBV18|TRBJ2-7
CASSPTGITYEQYF
TGTGCCAGCTCACCTACCGGGATCACCTACGAGCAGTACTTC
>medium-sized|TRBD1|TRBV29-1|TRBJ2-5
CSVGDGQGGETQYF
TGCAGCGTTGGGGATGGACAGGGTGGCGAGACCCAGTACTTC
>.|.|TRBV7-3|TRBJ2-5
CASSLSNVETQYF
TGTGCCAGCAGCTTAAGCAATGTCGAGACCCAGTACTTC
>.|.|TRBV28|TRBJ1-5
CASSFGAGFSNQPQHF
TGTGCCAGCAGTTTTGGGGCAGGGTTCAGCAATCAGCCCCAGCATTTT
>.|TRBD2|TRBV4-2|TRBJ2-1
CASSQASGSSSEQFF
TGTGCCAGCAGCCAAGCTAGCGGGAGCTCTAGTGAGCAGTTCTTC
>.|TRBD1|TRBV5-1|TRBJ2-5
CASSLADRGGETQYF
TGCGCCAGCAGCTTGGCCGACAGGGGCGGGGAGACCCAGTACTTC